This entry lists 23 T cell receptor beta chains sequenced from one sample in a study of T cell clusters in autoimmune cytopenias. One tube held mixed TRB-A and TRB-B primer pools for touch-down PCR. TCRdb reprocessed the multiplex PCR reads and keeps a single row for each CDR3 protein, giving no DNA. In all, the sample yields several thousand distinct CDR3 sequences. TRB amplification used approximately 0.25 ug of peripheral blood genomic DNA. Input material: peripheral blood. These receptors were collected from a human donor with an autoimmune cytopenia or autoimmune hepatitis (not recorded which).

This CDR3 reads CASSYSIQVNQPQHF. J is TRBJ1-5 and V is TRBV6-5. The CDR3 loop spans 15 amino acids. Germline-derived CDR1 and CDR2 are MNHEY and SVGAGI.

Considering frequency, this clonotype is medium-sized. The chain employs TRBV27 and TRBJ2-3. Germline lookup yields CDR1 MNHEY and CDR2 SMNVEV (reference sequence). The CDR3 loop spans 14 amino acids. CDR3 in amino acids: CASSLNIDTDTQYF.

J is TRBJ1-1 and V is TRBV12-3 or TRBV12-4. The CDR3 has 13 amino acids. The CDR3 is CASSFGGGAEAFF.

This clonotype ranks as medium-sized in terms of frequency. This sequence joins TRBV30 and TRBJ1-6; the D call from TCRdb, TRBD1, cannot be confirmed without DNA. Germline V gene data show CDR1 as GTSNPN and CDR2 as SVGIG (reference sequence). CDR3 size: 15 residues. CDR3 sequence reads: CAWGTGYLQNSPLHF.

By frequency, this clonotype registers medium-sized. V and J are TRBV12-3 or TRBV12-4 and TRBJ2-1; TCRdb gives TRBD1 as the D gene, but with no DNA this cannot be confirmed. CDR3 length: 12 amino acids. The CDR3: CASSPGPYKQFF.

Its frequency marks this clonotype as medium-sized (0.01 to 0.1%). This chain uses TRBV11-1 with TRBJ1-4; lacking DNA, the TRBD1 call made by TCRdb goes unchecked. Germline CDR1 reads SGHAT; CDR2 reads FQDESV (reference sequence). CDR3 length: 18 amino acids. This CDR3 is CASSQPGQGGSTNEKLFF.

This chain joins TRBV5-6 and TRBJ2-7; no DNA is available, so the TRBD1 call from TCRdb remains unchecked. The CDR3 spans 14 residues. Per germline, CDR1 SGHDT and CDR2 YYEEEE. This CDR3 is CARSCRVHSYEQYF.

This sequence joins TRBV5-6 and TRBJ2-2. This CDR3 region has 12 residues. CDR1 is SGHDT and CDR2 is YYEEEE in the germline V gene. CDR3: CASSQGPGELFF.

The V gene is TRBV5-4, the J gene TRBJ2-3; the TCRdb D gene call, TRBD2, has no DNA to confirm it. Germline lookup yields CDR1 SGHNT and CDR2 YYREEE (reference sequence). The CDR3 is made up of 17 amino acids. The CDR3 spells CASSLPPWREHTDTQYF.

The V gene is TRBV6-6, the J gene TRBJ1-2. This CDR3 is 16 amino acids long. Per germline, CDR1 MNHNY and CDR2 SVGAGI (reference sequence). This CDR3 reads CASSYSGSSPSYGYTF.

The J gene is TRBJ2-5, the V gene TRBV30. The CDR3 sequence is 14 residues long. CDR1 GTSNPN and CDR2 SVGIG come from the germline V gene (reference sequence). This CDR3 is CAWSYRVVRETQYF.

The rearrangement uses TRBV12-3 or TRBV12-4 and TRBJ2-3; TCRdb designates TRBD1, a call that cannot be tested without DNA. There are 15 residues in the CDR3. CDR3 in amino acids: CASSSGQGFTDTQYF.

Judged by frequency, this clonotype is medium-sized. The chain joins TRBV29-1 to TRBJ2-5. The CDR3 is made up of 14 amino acids. The V gene's germline CDR1 is SQVTM and CDR2 ANQGSEA. This chain's CDR3 is CSVLSAMRQETQYF.

The rearrangement joins TRBV6-5 to TRBJ1-2; the D gene TCRdb calls, TRBD1, cannot be checked with no DNA. The CDR3 covers 17 residues. Germline CDR1 reads MNHEY; CDR2 reads SVGAGI. The CDR3 region is CASSYSITRGANYGYTF.

The V and J genes are TRBV30 and TRBJ2-7; with no DNA, the TCRdb D assignment of TRBD1 cannot be verified. This CDR3 region has 14 residues. Germline V gene data show CDR1 as GTSNPN and CDR2 as SVGIG (reference sequence). CDR3 residues: CAWSTGTGYYEQYF. The complete variable domain, with remaining parts taken from reference TRBV30 and TRBJ2-7, reads SQTIHQWPATLVQPVGSPLSLECTVEGTSNPNLYWYRQAAGRGLQLLFYSVGIGQISSEVPQNLSASRPQDRQFILSSKKLLLSDSGFYLCAWSTGTGYYEQYFGPGTRLTVT.

The chain is built from TRBV6-1 and TRBJ1-5; TCRdb's D call of TRBD1 is untestable without DNA. CDR3 length equals 15 residues. Germline CDR1 MNHNS, CDR2 SASEGT. The CDR3 sequence is CASGGRGIGNQPQHF.

The chain has TRBV27 and TRBJ2-5; TCRdb outputs TRBD1, but without DNA this stays unchecked. This CDR3 region has 13 residues. Germline CDR1 and CDR2: MNHEY and SMNVEV (reference sequence). CDR3 in amino acids: CASSPYSQETQYF.

This clonotype registers medium-sized by frequency. V usage is TRBV12-3 or TRBV12-4 and J usage is TRBJ1-2; lacking DNA, the TRBD1 call made by TCRdb goes unchecked. The CDR3 is 15 residues long. The CDR3 sequence is CASSFVPGNLYGYTF.

Frequency places this clonotype as medium-sized. The gene calls are TRBV19 and TRBJ2-1; absent DNA, TCRdb's TRBD2 call cannot be checked. Germline V gene lookup returns CDR1 LNHDA and CDR2 SQIVND (reference sequence). The CDR3 totals 15 residues. The CDR3 reads CASSTTSGAYNEQFF. Full variable domain (outside the CDR3, taken from reference TRBV19 and TRBJ2-1): DGGITQSPKYLFRKEGQNVTLSCEQNLNHDAMYWYRQDPGQGLRLIYYSQIVNDFQKGDIAEGYSVSREKKESFPLTVTSAQKNPTAFYLCASSTTSGAYNEQFFGPGTRLTVL.

The chain combines TRBV12-3 or TRBV12-4 with TRBJ1-5; TCRdb outputs TRBD1, but without DNA this stays unchecked. The CDR3 consists of 13 residues. CDR3 residues: CASSFGGHQPQHF.

This clonotype is identified as medium-sized from frequency. This chain joins TRBV6-5 and TRBJ1-1. This CDR3 region has 12 residues. Per germline, CDR1 MNHEY and CDR2 SVGAGI. The CDR3: CASCPQGREAFF.

This sequence joins TRBV7-6 and TRBJ2-1; the D call of TRBD1 rests on TCRdb alone, since no DNA is present to check it. The CDR3 is 14 amino acids. Germline V gene lookup returns CDR1 SGHVS and CDR2 FNYEAQ. CDR3 sequence: CASSYSDSAYEQFF. The full variable domain, in which reference TRBV7-6 and TRBJ2-1 provide the parts outside the CDR3, is GAGVSQSPRYKVTKRGQDVALRCDPISGHVSLYWYRQALGQGPEFLTYFNYEAQQDKSGLPNDRFSAERPEGSISTLTIQRTEQRDSAMYRCASSYSDSAYEQFFGPGTRLTVL.

The V gene is TRBV19, the J gene TRBJ1-1; the TRBD1 assignment by TCRdb is unverifiable without DNA. The CDR3 consists of 14 residues. Germline CDR1 is LNHDA and CDR2 is SQIVND (reference sequence). CDR3 sequence: CASNLQGLNTEAFF.